The 22 T cell receptor beta chains below all came from one sample that was sequenced in a study of regulatory T cells in long-lasting Graves disease. Time point of the sample: persistent/refractory GD, antithyroid drugs over 5 years with positive TRAb. With RNA extracted from PBMCs as input, the TCR library was made. Combining iRepertoire HTBI primers with Arm-PCR of CDR3 regions, the authors built TCR beta libraries. Each CDR3 protein gets one entry after TCRdb re-called the multiplex PCR reads with MiXCR. There are roughly 400,000 distinct CDR3 sequences in the sample; around 20% occur only once, and roughly an eighth lies in the top ten. Source: peripheral blood mononuclear cells (PBMCs), taken when the disease was refractory, from a patient treated with antithyroid drugs. Receptor source: a female donor with Graves disease.

As regards this clonotype: Only one base separates this from a far larger clonotype, so it likely reflects a read error. The chain couples TRBV7-9 to TRBJ2-5; D uncertain. V was pared by 8 bases and J by 6 bases, with 10 bases between. CDR3 size: 11 residues. The germline V gene has CDR1 SEHNR and CDR2 FQNEAQ (reference sequence). CDR3 in DNA: TGTGCCAGCCCTGCTGGAAAGACCCAGTACTTC. The encoded protein is CASPAGKTQYF.

This clonotype was seen at least ten times. The chain uses TRBV9 and TRBJ2-5, with 7 bases aligning to TRBD1. V lost 3 bases to trimming and J lost 5 bases; unmatched junction nucleotides: 7. This CDR3 is built from 14 residues. Germline values: CDR1 SGDLS, CDR2 YYNGEE. In nucleotides, the CDR3 is TGTGCCAGCAGCGCGGAGACAGGGTGGGAGACCCAGTACTTC. Encoded protein: CASSAETGWETQYF.

This clonotype was seen a few times. The chain couples TRBV3-1 to TRBJ1-5; D unclear. This CDR3 comprises 14 residues. Between the trimmed V and J ends, which lost 4 bases and 4 bases, there was a span of 11 bases. The germline V gene has CDR1 LGHDT and CDR2 YNNKEL (reference sequence). CDR3 sequence reads: CASSPLGINQPQHF. For the CDR3, the DNA is TGTGCCAGCAGCCCTTTGGGGATTAATCAGCCCCAGCATTTT.

In its sample, this clonotype was seen a few times. V gene TRBV20-1 combines with J gene TRBJ2-2; TRBD1 might be the D (5 bases). Trimming left V 3 bases short and J 6 bases short, with 8 bases between. CDR1 and CDR2 from the germline V gene are DFQATT and SNEGSKA (reference sequence). This CDR3 is built from 12 residues. This CDR3 reads CSASLQAGELFF. CDR3 bases: TGCAGTGCTAGCTTACAGGCCGGGGAGCTGTTTTTT.

With regard to this clonotype: A much bigger clone sits one base away, suggesting this may be a read error. The chain links TRBV3-1 to TRBJ2-7; D gene unclear. CDR3 length: 13 residues. CDR1 LGHDT and CDR2 YNNKEL come from the germline V gene (reference sequence). Deletions cut 1 base from V and 2 bases from J, with 6 bases between. The CDR3 nucleotides are TGTGCCAGCAGCCAAGGGAGCCCCTACGAGCAGTACTTC. It specifies CASSQGSPYEQYF.

A few counts support this clonotype. This chain joins TRBV7-9 and TRBJ1-1; D perhaps matches TRBD1 (6 bases). CDR3 size: 17 residues. V shed 4 bases and J shed 1 base, with 19 bases lying between them. Germline V CDR1 and CDR2: SEHNR, FQNEAQ (reference sequence). The CDR3 sequence: CASSSAGGTGKNTEAFF. The CDR3 DNA reads TGTGCCAGCAGCTCCGCTGGGGGAACAGGGAAGAACACTGAAGCTTTCTTT.

This clonotype was detected only a few times. The rearrangement uses TRBV20-1 and TRBJ1-4; no clear D. Trimming shortened V by 6 bases and J by 5 bases, and 10 bases separated the two germline ends. Germline V gives CDR1 DFQATT, CDR2 SNEGSKA (reference sequence). This CDR3 contains 12 residues. The chain's CDR3 is CSALDPNEKLFF. The DNA for the CDR3 is TGCAGTGCCCTGGACCCGAATGAAAAACTGTTTTTT.

The chain uses TRBV7-3 and TRBJ2-2; 9 nucleotides align to TRBD2. V lost 5 bases, J lost 7 bases, and 14 bases stayed unmatched. Germline V gene lookup returns CDR1 SGHTA and CDR2 FQGTGA. CDR3 length equals 17 residues. CDR3 amino acids: CASSPGTSSLWGGELFF. CDR3 coding DNA: TGTGCCAGCAGCCCGGGGACTAGCTCACTATGGGGCGGGGAGCTGTTTTTT.

The chain is built from TRBV28 and TRBJ1-4, with D maybe TRBD1 (5 bases). V lost 5 bases and J 8 bases, leaving 15 bases between the germline ends. The CDR3 totals 14 residues. In germline, CDR1 is MDHEN, CDR2 SYDVKM. CDR3 region: CASSPWDGEEKLFF. CDR3 sequence (DNA): TGTGCCAGCAGTCCCTGGGACGGTGAAGAAAAACTGTTTTTT.

The sample holds many counts of this clonotype. This CDR3 reads CAISGTGNTGELFF. CDR3 sequence (DNA): TGTGCCATCAGTGGGACAGGGAACACCGGGGAGCTGTTTTTT. The rearrangement links TRBV10-3 to TRBJ2-2; the match to TRBD1 covers 7 bases. The ends lost 4 bases at V and 1 base at J; junction bases unmatched: 0. This CDR3 spans 14 amino acids. Germline loops: CDR1 ENHRY, CDR2 SYGVKD.

The V and J genes are TRBV4-1 and TRBJ2-7; no clear D gene. Trimming took off 0 bases at V and 7 bases at J, with 10 bases between the two ends. The CDR3 length is 13 residues. From germline, CDR1 is MGHRA and CDR2 YSYEKL. This chain's CDR3 is CASSQEVEGEQYF. DNA of the CDR3: TGCGCCAGCAGCCAAGAGGTAGAAGGAGAGCAGTACTTC.

This clonotype was counted many times. V and J are TRBV28 and TRBJ2-1, with TRBD2 matching over 13 bases. Germline V lookup: CDR1 MDHEN, CDR2 SYDVKM. CDR3 length equals 16 residues. Trimming cost V 6 bases and J 5 bases; bases outside gene matches: 7. CDR3 protein: CASSPSGTSGNNEQFF. Here the CDR3 DNA reads TGTGCCAGCAGCCCCTCTGGGACTAGCGGGAACAATGAGCAGTTCTTC. Based on the CDR3 plus reference TRBV28 and TRBJ2-1, the full variable domain is DVKVTQSSRYLVKRTGEKVFLECVQDMDHENMFWYRQDPGLGLRLIYFSYDVKMKEKGDIPEGYSVSREKKERFSLILESASTNQTSMYLCASSPSGTSGNNEQFFGPGTRLTVL.

The table lists this clonotype with a few counts. J is TRBJ1-1 and V is TRBV19; 7 bases are shared with TRBD1. CDR1 is LNHDA and CDR2 is SQIVND in the germline V gene (reference sequence). CDR3 length equals 16 residues. With V trimmed by 0 bases and J by 1 base, 5 bases remained unmatched. As DNA, the CDR3 is TGTGCCAGTAGTATAGACTGGACAGGCGGGAACACTGAAGCTTTCTTT. Protein sequence: CASSIDWTGGNTEAFF.

This clonotype was detected many times. The V call is TRBV7-9, the J call TRBJ2-5; no firm D call. Trimming took off 1 base at V and 1 base at J, with 7 bases between the two ends. Germline CDR1 and CDR2: SEHNR and FQNEAQ (reference sequence). There are 14 residues in the CDR3. CDR3 sequence reads: CASSLEDGQETQYF. In DNA, the CDR3 is TGTGCCAGCAGCTTAGAGGACGGCCAAGAGACCCAGTACTTC.

This rearrangement joins TRBV28 to TRBJ2-3, with TRBD2 as a possible D gene (6 bases). The CDR3 sequence is 12 residues long. V gave up 6 bases and J gave up 7 bases, with 11 bases separating them. Germline values: CDR1 MDHEN, CDR2 SYDVKM. The DNA for the CDR3 is TGTGCCAGCAGCACCGGGAGAAATACGCAGTATTTT. Residues: CASSTGRNTQYF.

The chain is built from TRBV6-1 and TRBJ2-4, with a weak D call TRBD1 (5 bases). The germline V gene has CDR1 MNHNS and CDR2 SASEGT. Trimming stripped 7 bases from V and 0 bases from J, with 16 bases between. The CDR3 is made up of 16 amino acids. CDR3 residues: CASIEARVLAKNIQYF. In nucleotides, the CDR3 is TGTGCCAGCATCGAGGCCAGGGTTCTAGCCAAAAACATTCAGTACTTC.

Only one count was recorded for this clonotype. A much larger clone differs by one base, so this may be a read error. The chain couples TRBV11-3 to TRBJ2-2, with D maybe TRBD1 (6 bases). The CDR3 sequence is 11 residues long. Germline CDR1 and CDR2: SGHNT and YENEEA. CDR3 nucleotide sequence: TGTGCCAGCAGCAATGAGGGGGAGCCGTTTTTT. This gives the protein CASSNEGEPFF. The full variable domain, with the rest looked up from reference TRBV11-3 and TRBJ2-2, is EAGVVQSPRYKIIEKKQPVAFWCNPISGHNTLYWYLQNLGQGPELLIRYENEEAVDDSQLPKDRFSAERLKGVDSTLKIQPAELGDSAVYLCASSNEGEPFFGEGSRLTVL.

The chain combines TRBV25-1 with TRBJ2-7; tentative D call: TRBD2 (6 bases). This CDR3 has 15 residues. From germline, CDR1 is MGHDK and CDR2 SYGVNS. Trimming pared 3 bases from V and 5 bases from J, leaving 17 bases between. In DNA form, the CDR3 reads TGTGCCAGCAGTGATTTAGGGACGGGAGCACACGAGCAGTACTTC. Translating it yields CASSDLGTGAHEQYF.

The rearrangement joins TRBV2 to TRBJ1-4; no definite D call. CDR3 length: 18 amino acids. Germline V CDR1 and CDR2: SNHLY, FYNNEI. V lost 3 bases and J 0 bases, leaving 17 bases between the germline ends. CDR3 protein: CASSDFEVPTTTNEKLFF. CDR3 DNA sequence: TGTGCCAGCAGTGATTTTGAGGTTCCCACCACAACTAATGAAAAACTGTTTTTT. Full variable domain (rest looked up from reference TRBV2 and TRBJ1-4): EPEVTQTPSHQVTQMGQEVILRCVPISNHLYFYWYRQILGQKVEFLVSFYNNEISEKSEIFDDQFSVERPDGSNFTLKIRSTKLEDSAMYFCASSDFEVPTTTNEKLFFGSGTQLSVL.

This clonotype was counted at least ten times. The chain uses TRBV28 and TRBJ2-7, with 8 nucleotides matching TRBD1. The CDR3 has 13 residues. The V gene's germline CDR1 is MDHEN and CDR2 SYDVKM. With V trimmed by 3 bases and J by 6 bases, 4 bases remained unmatched. CDR3 residues: CASSFGQGGEQYF. The CDR3 region has the DNA TGTGCCAGCAGTTTCGGACAGGGAGGCGAGCAGTACTTC.

V usage is TRBV3-1 and J usage is TRBJ1-1, with D unresolved. Germline assignment: CDR1 LGHDT and CDR2 YNNKEL (reference sequence). V lost 1 base and J lost 3, with 6 bases in between. The CDR3 is 13 amino acids. The CDR3 here is CASSQGEHTEAFF. For the CDR3, the DNA is TGTGCCAGCAGCCAAGGAGAGCACACTGAAGCTTTCTTT.

This clonotype was seen many times. The V gene is TRBV15, the J gene TRBJ1-6; D is unclear. V was cut by 1 base and J by 12 bases, with 10 bases left in between. The CDR3 extends over 13 amino acids. Germline CDR1 is LNHNV and CDR2 is YYDKDF (reference sequence). The CDR3 DNA follows: TGTGCCACCAGCAGAGGAAAGGAGGGACCCCTCCACTTT. Its protein is CATSRGKEGPLHF.